The 8 T cell receptor beta chains below all came from one sample that was sequenced in a study of blood T cell repertoires in COVID-19. Data came from immunoSEQ multiplex PCR; TCRdb stores just in-frame clones and leaves some out. The repertoire holds 150,000 or so clones, with around 89% as singletons. Sequences were obtained from peripheral blood. These receptors all stem from a man aged 55 to 70 with COVID-19, enrolled during active disease.

The rearrangement uses TRBV29-1 and TRBJ1-1, with D maybe TRBD1 (5 bases). V was shortened by 2 bases and J by 6 bases, with 16 bases between the two germline ends. The CDR3 sequence is 14 residues long. Germline CDR1 and CDR2: SQVTM and ANQGSEA. As DNA, the CDR3 is TGCAGCGTTGAATGGCGGGGAGCGGGGGCTGAAGCTTTCTTT. Its translation: CSVEWRGAGAEAFF.

V is TRBV10-1 and J is TRBJ2-4; D is unclear. Germline V gene data show CDR1 as WNHNN and CDR2 as SYGVQD (reference sequence). CDR3 size: 13 residues. V was trimmed by 5 bases and J by 7 bases, leaving 12 bases between them. The CDR3 is CASSLGDGNIQYF. The CDR3 coding sequence is TGCGCCAGCAGTCTGGGTGACGGGAACATTCAGTACTTC.

The chain uses TRBV19 and TRBJ1-1; 7 bases fit TRBD1. There are 18 residues in the CDR3. Germline trimming cut 6 bases from V and 1 base from J; bases unmatched to any gene: 17. The germline CDR1 and CDR2 sequences are LNHDA and SQIVND (reference sequence). The CDR3 loop reads CASSTGLLWTGPNTEAFF. In DNA, the CDR3 is TGTGCCAGTAGCACGGGCCTCCTTTGGACAGGCCCGAACACTGAAGCTTTCTTT.

This chain connects TRBV7-6 to TRBJ1-2; tentatively, D is TRBD1 (6 bases). Germline V gives CDR1 SGHVS, CDR2 FNYEAQ. This CDR3 comprises 15 residues. V was clipped by 5 bases and J by 6 bases, with 19 bases between them. The CDR3: CASSNIPGGQHGYTF. Here the CDR3 DNA reads TGTGCCAGCAGCAACATCCCGGGCGGACAGCATGGCTACACCTTC. Together with reference TRBV7-6 and TRBJ1-2, the CDR3 gives the full variable domain: GAGVSQSPRYKVTKRGQDVALRCDPISGHVSLYWYRQALGQGPEFLTYFNYEAQQDKSGLPNDRFSAERPEGSISTLTIQRTEQRDSAMYRCASSNIPGGQHGYTFGSGTRLTVV.

The chain links TRBV6-6 to TRBJ1-2; the D gene is possibly TRBD1 (6 bases). Germline V CDR1 and CDR2: MNHNY, SVGAGI (reference sequence). The germline V and J ends were trimmed by 6 bases and 2 bases, with 10 bases remaining between them. The CDR3 covers 13 residues. The CDR3 sequence is CASSTGQNYGYTF. CDR3 DNA: TGTGCCAGCAGCACAGGGCAGAACTATGGCTACACCTTC.

V is TRBV4-3 and J is TRBJ1-4; possibly TRBD1 for D (6 bases). V was trimmed by 0 bases and J by 0 bases, leaving 14 bases between them. The CDR3 sequence is 18 residues long. Germline V CDR1 and CDR2: LGHNA, YSLEER. This CDR3 is CASSQDGRGEATNEKLFF. For the CDR3, the DNA is TGCGCCAGCAGCCAAGATGGCAGGGGAGAGGCAACTAATGAAAAACTGTTTTTT.

The chain uses TRBV29-1 and TRBJ2-7; tentatively, D is TRBD1 (6 bases). Trimming cost V 7 bases and J 2 bases, with 12 bases left between them. The CDR3 totals 12 residues. Germline V CDR1 and CDR2: SQVTM, ANQGSEA. The CDR3 nucleotides read TGCAGCGGCCGGGACAACACCTACGAGCAGTACTTC. Translating gives CSGRDNTYEQYF.

The rearrangement links TRBV9 to TRBJ1-1, with unresolved D. Trimming took 4 bases from V and 1 from J, leaving 14 bases between them. The CDR3 has 15 amino acids. Germline V gene data show CDR1 as SGDLS and CDR2 as YYNGEE. The CDR3 region has the DNA TGTGCCAGCAGCCCTCCGAGGGTGACGAACACTGAAGCTTTCTTT. Translating gives CASSPPRVTNTEAFF.